The rows below give T cell receptor beta chains drawn from one sample of a study of T-cell memory formation after mild COVID-19. MiXCR, run by TCRdb on the 5' RACE reads, gives a single entry per CDR3 protein. The sample includes 190,000 or so distinct CDR3 sequences, around a fifth of them seen just once. The source material was PBMCs or a T cell subset sorted from them (not recorded which). Receptors were obtained from an adult woman who had mild COVID-19 (a few samples of this study predate the infection). Cell type and time point are not known. Both conserved end residues are part of each CDR3. The order of the fields is CDR3 protein, clone size, J gene, V gene. Clone size is given for some rows only: seen once, a few or many times, or a class if the clone is expanded.

CAWIAGAISNTEAFF NA TRBJ1-1 TRBV30
CSARDPPSGSLDTQYF NA TRBJ2-3 TRBV20-1
CASSALDRDTYEQYF many TRBJ2-7 TRBV7-9
CASSVGLPTDTQYF few TRBJ2-3 TRBV9
CASSPLAARSSYNEQFF NA TRBJ2-1 TRBV9
CASSLLSTEAFF NA TRBJ1-1 TRBV7-9
CASSVEGGTDTQYF NA TRBJ2-3 TRBV9
CASSLGAGNYGYTF many TRBJ1-2 TRBV5-6
CSDTSVYEQYF NA TRBJ2-7 TRBV29-1
CASIGKLNTEAFF NA TRBJ1-1 TRBV2
CATSDLGENEQFF few TRBJ2-1 TRBV24-1
CASSFRVSTGVSGELFF few TRBJ2-2 TRBV6-5